This T cell receptor (beta chain) is from a study of blood T cells in healthy people across ages. This clonotype appeared many times. Its cognate antigen is unknown. Sample-barcoded 5' priming and a J-beta primer mix drove a second PCR of about 6 to 12 cycles. Every cDNA molecule bore a tag from a template-switch adaptor containing 12 random nucleotides. TCRdb recomputed calls from the 5' RACE reads with MiXCR, one row per CDR3 protein. This sample has 1.8 million or so distinct CDR3 sequences, with approximately 39% found just once. Caucasian individuals from Russia who were healthy and aged roughly 6 to 95 acted as donors. Each donor had approximately 10 milliliters of peripheral blood drawn. Germline assignment: CDR1 KGHDR and CDR2 SFDVKD. The CDR3 length is 14 residues. Trimming removed 9 bases at V and 10 bases at J, with 18 bases between. Study-level results: PBMCs went unsorted, and a conclusive naive versus antigen-experienced comparison was therefore prevented.

Sequencing used blood. This TCR was sampled from a human donor in good health. The chain couples TRBV24-1 to TRBJ1-6, with D possibly TRBD1 on 5 matching bases. DNA for the CDR3: TGTGCCACCGAGTCCAGGGAGATAGAATCACCCCTCCACTTT. Encoded protein: CATESREIESPLHF.